This T cell receptor beta chain was profiled in a study of PD-L1 blockade in urothelial cancer. Synthetic spike-ins, TCR analog templates, were added into each PCR. Sequencing was performed with immunoSEQ multiplex PCR; in TCRdb, only in-frame clones are kept and a portion is missing. There are roughly 26,000 clones in the sample; around 90% occur only once, and around 2.9% lies in the top ten. This CDR3 comprises 16 residues. Germline values: CDR1 MDHEN, CDR2 SYDVKM. The V and J ends lost 8 bases and 0 bases, in that order; junction bases with no gene match: 9. This sequence originates from a middle-aged man with urothelial cancer. The sample in question was PBMCs, obtained around atezolizumab (anti-PD-L1) treatment. V usage is TRBV28 and J usage is TRBJ2-3; TRBD2 matches 9 bases. DNA for the CDR3: TGTGCCAGCCCGCCCGGGACTAGCTATAGCACAGATACGCAGTATTTT. Protein: CASPPGTSYSTDTQYF.